The rows below give T cell receptor beta chains drawn from one sample of a study of cytomegalovirus exposure and HLA in healthy donors. The protocol was immunoSEQ multiplex PCR, while the TCRdb copy is restricted to in-frame clones and leaves out a portion. The sample includes 100,000 to 150,000 clones, 75% to 90% of them seen just once. The sequenced material came from PBMCs. These receptors came from a young man in good health and CMV-seropositive. CDR3s include the opening cysteine and the closing phenylalanine or tryptophan. The D gene is left open where the match is weak. Size values are once, few and many counts, or a class for expanded clones, and some rows have none.

v_gene	abundance	d_gene	j_gene	CDR3nt	CDR3aa
TRBV5-4	.	TRBD2	TRBJ2-5	TGTGCCAGCAGCCCCGGGACTAGCGGGGTACAAGAGACCCAGTACTTC	CASSPGTSGVQETQYF
TRBV5-1	.	.	TRBJ2-1	TGCGCCAGCAGCTTACAAGCGGGCTCCTTCAATGAGCAGTTCTTC	CASSLQAGSFNEQFF
TRBV2	.	TRBD1	TRBJ1-1	TGTGCCAGCAGTAAGCCGACAGGGACGAACACTGAAGCTTTCTTT	CASSKPTGTNTEAFF
TRBV5-8	.	TRBD1	TRBJ2-3	TGTGCCAGCAGCGGGACAGGCGGATCGGATACGCAGTATTTT	CASSGTGGSDTQYF
TRBV6-5	.	TRBD2	TRBJ2-7	TGTGCCAGCAGGGTCTATAGCGGGGGTACCTACGAGCAGTACTTC	CASRVYSGGTYEQYF
TRBV10-2	.	.	TRBJ1-1	TGCGCCAGCAGTGCCCAGGTGAGGAACACTGAAGCTTTCTTT	CASSAQVRNTEAFF
TRBV15	.	.	TRBJ2-5	TGTGCCACCAGCAGAGACGGGACTCGTCAAGAGACCCAGTACTTC	CATSRDGTRQETQYF
TRBV5-1	.	.	TRBJ2-5	TGCGCCAGCAGCTCCGAGGATCTCGGGGGGCGAGAGACCCAGTACTTC	CASSSEDLGGRETQYF
TRBV19	.	TRBD1	TRBJ1-2	TGTGCCAGTAGTACGGACAGGGGGCAGAACTATGGCTACACCTTC	CASSTDRGQNYGYTF
TRBV6-1	.	.	TRBJ1-5	TGTGCCAGCAGTGAAAATCGCGGGATAAGGGGCGGAGATCAGCCCCAGCATTTT	CASSENRGIRGGDQPQHF
TRBV6-5	.	.	TRBJ2-2	TGTGCCAGCAGTGGGCAAAGAATGGCCACCGGGGAGCTGTTTTTT	CASSGQRMATGELFF
TRBV6-5	.	.	TRBJ2-3	TGTGCCAGCAGTTACTCTTTCGCTCGAGCAGATACGCAGTATTTT	CASSYSFARADTQYF
TRBV28	once	.	TRBJ2-1	TGTGCCAGCAGCCATCGGACACCCCGTCGGGGGTCTGAGCAGTTCTTC	CASSHRTPRRGSEQFF
TRBV19	.	.	TRBJ2-1	TGTGCCAGTAGTATACGGGGGCAGCGGGGAGATGAGCGGTTCTTC	CASSIRGQRGDERFF
TRBV27	.	TRBD1	TRBJ1-2	TGTGCCAGCAGTATTAGACAGGGTGACTACACCTTC	CASSIRQGDYTF
TRBV6-5	once	.	TRBJ1-4	TGTGCCAGCAGTTTCGGCAGGGGAGGGGAAAAACTGTTTTTT	CASSFGRGGEKLFF
TRBV9	once	.	TRBJ1-1	TGTGCCAGCAGCGTAGTGGGGGCGAACACTGAAGCTTTCTTT	CASSVVGANTEAFF
TRBV30	.	.	TRBJ2-5	TGTGCCTGGAGTGTAGGAGGGGACCGCCGGGCCCAGTACTTC	CAWSVGGDRRAQYF
TRBV9	.	TRBD1	TRBJ2-3	TGTGCCAGCAGCGTACGGGACAGGGCGAAAGATACGCAGTATTTT	CASSVRDRAKDTQYF
TRBV2	.	.	TRBJ1-1	TGTGCCAGCATCAAGTGGGGGGGGAACACTGAAGCTTTCTTT	CASIKWGGNTEAFF
TRBV6-5	once	TRBD1	TRBJ1-6	TGTGCCAGCAGAACCCCGGGACAGAGGGATTCACCCCTCCACTTT	CASRTPGQRDSPLHF
TRBV19	.	TRBD2	TRBJ2-3	TGTGCCAGTAGTATAGCAGCGGGGGGCACAGATACGCAGTATTTT	CASSIAAGGTDTQYF
TRBV7-3	few	.	TRBJ1-3	TGTGCCAGCAGCTTAAACAGGGTCGGTGACACCATATATTTT	CASSLNRVGDTIYF
TRBV28	.	.	TRBJ2-3	TGTGCCAGCAGTTCCAGGGTAGAGTGGGGTACGCAGTATTTT	CASSSRVEWGTQYF
TRBV7-9	few	TRBD1	TRBJ1-1	TGTGCCAGCAGCTTAGGGGGACAGGGTCGGACTGAAGCTTTCTTT	CASSLGGQGRTEAFF
TRBV6-6	.	TRBD1	TRBJ1-1	TGTGCCAGCAGAAAACAGGGGATGAACACTGAAGCTTTCTTT	CASRKQGMNTEAFF
TRBV9	.	.	TRBJ1-1	TGTGCCAGCAGCCCTCGGGTTTACACTGAAGCTTTCTTT	CASSPRVYTEAFF
TRBV10-1	.	TRBD2	TRBJ2-1	TGCGCCAGCAGTGACAGAGAGGCGCTAGCGGGGTTCTACAATGAGCAGTTCTTC	CASSDREALAGFYNEQFF
TRBV29-1	.	.	TRBJ1-5	TGCAGCGTTGCCACGGGTAATCAGCCCCAGCATTTT	CSVATGNQPQHF
TRBV2	.	.	TRBJ2-1	TGTGCCAGCAGTGAGGGGCGGGGGCGTTACAATGAGCAGTTCTTC	CASSEGRGRYNEQFF
TRBV9	.	TRBD2	TRBJ2-3	TGTGCCAGCAGCCTCGGACTAGCGGGCCGCACAGATACGCAGTATTTT	CASSLGLAGRTDTQYF
TRBV10-2	.	.	TRBJ2-1	TGCGCCAGCAGTGAATCAGGATTGGCCTACAATGAGCAGTTCTTC	CASSESGLAYNEQFF
TRBV19	.	TRBD1	TRBJ2-2	TGTGCCAGTAGAGGACAGGGCGGCACCGGGGAGCTGTTTTTT	CASRGQGGTGELFF
TRBV25-1	.	.	TRBJ2-6	TGTGCCAGCAGAGGGGGGGCTGGGGCCAACGTCCTGACTTTC	CASRGGAGANVLTF
TRBV6-6	.	.	TRBJ2-3	TGTGCCAGCAGTCCCCAAGCGGGTATGGGTGATACGCAGTATTTT	CASSPQAGMGDTQYF
TRBV6-4	once	TRBD1	TRBJ2-1	TGTGCCAGCAGTGTAACAGGGGAATCCTACAATGAGCAGTTCTTC	CASSVTGESYNEQFF
TRBV7-3	.	TRBD1	TRBJ2-2	TGTGCCAGCAGCTTAACCGGACAGGGGACGGGCACCGGGGAGCTGTTTTTT	CASSLTGQGTGTGELFF
TRBV9	.	TRBD1	TRBJ1-4	TGTGCCAGCAGCGCGACAGGGAGTAATGAAAAACTGTTTTTT	CASSATGSNEKLFF
TRBV6-5	.	TRBD1	TRBJ1-5	TGTGCCAGCAGTTACGCGGCAGGGGGCTCTCAGCCCCAGCATTTT	CASSYAAGGSQPQHF
TRBV12-5	.	.	TRBJ2-7	TGTGCTAGTGGTCAAGCCGGGGTCACCTACGAGCAGTACTTC	CASGQAGVTYEQYF
TRBV6-6	few	.	TRBJ2-1	TGTGCCAGCAGCCGGCGGGGGCCCTACAATGAGCAGTTCTTC	CASSRRGPYNEQFF
TRBV5-4	.	.	TRBJ2-7	TGTGCCAGCAGCCCAGGCGGGGATACCTACGAGCAGTACTTC	CASSPGGDTYEQYF